This T cell receptor (beta chain) was captured by sequencing in a study of shared clonotypes between healthy human individuals. Study summary: The cohort had a couple of women and a few men, ages 18 to 49.

The V end was cut by 6 bases, the J end by 5 bases, with 11 bases between. Germline loops: CDR1 MNHNS, CDR2 SASEGT. CDR3 length: 13 residues. The table came from immunoSEQ multiplex PCR; TCRdb's copy has only in-frame clones and leaves some out. The data contain hundreds of thousands of clones, around 78% of them seen just once; the ten biggest clones take up approximately 12%. This TCR was recovered from a woman between 40 and 50 years old in good health. Some clones in this sample may be carry-over from other donors' samples. The sample consisted of PBMCs. The chain links TRBV6-1 to TRBJ1-5, with D possibly being TRBD1 (6 bases). CDR3 loop: CASSTRQDQPQHF. The CDR3 DNA reads TGTGCCAGCAGCACAAGACAGGATCAGCCCCAGCATTTT.